The 2 T cell receptor beta chains below come from one sample, sequenced in a study of blood T cells in healthy people across ages. A sample-barcoded 5' primer and a J-beta primer mix were used in a second PCR of roughly 7 to 11 cycles. Each CDR3 protein is one row after TCRdb ran MiXCR on the 5' RACE reads. There are 1.4 million to 1.5 million distinct CDR3 sequences in the sample; around 39% occur only once, and 6.5% to 10% lies in the top ten. Material: blood. The receptors stem from a young woman in good health.

The chain has TRBV27 and TRBJ2-7; 10 bases are shared with TRBD1. The CDR3 extends over 15 amino acids. Per germline, CDR1 MNHEY and CDR2 SMNVEV (reference sequence). V was clipped by 8 bases and J by 3 bases; unmatched bases: 10. For the CDR3, the DNA is TGTGCCAGCCAACCCCGGACAGGGGGAATCTACGAGCAGTACTTC. The encoded protein is CASQPRTGGIYEQYF.

This clonotype was seen ten or more times. V gene TRBV20-1 combines with J gene TRBJ2-7; the match to TRBD1 covers 9 bases. The length of the CDR3 is 12 residues. Germline CDR1 reads DFQATT; CDR2 reads SNEGSKA (reference sequence). The CDR3 region has the DNA TGCAGCGCCCGGACAGGGGCCTACGAGCAGTACTTC. Translating it yields CSARTGAYEQYF.